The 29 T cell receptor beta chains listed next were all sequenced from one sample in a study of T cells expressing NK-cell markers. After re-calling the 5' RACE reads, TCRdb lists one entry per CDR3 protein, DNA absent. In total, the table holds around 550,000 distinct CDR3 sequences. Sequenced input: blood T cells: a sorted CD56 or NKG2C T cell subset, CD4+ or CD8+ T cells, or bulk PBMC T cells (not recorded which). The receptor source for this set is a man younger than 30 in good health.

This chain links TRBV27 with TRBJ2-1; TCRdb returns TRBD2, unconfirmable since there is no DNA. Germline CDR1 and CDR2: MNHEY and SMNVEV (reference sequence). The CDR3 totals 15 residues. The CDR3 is CASRGLAGFVYEQFF.

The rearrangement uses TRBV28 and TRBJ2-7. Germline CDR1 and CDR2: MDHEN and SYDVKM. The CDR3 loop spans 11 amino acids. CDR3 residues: CASVVRYEQYF.

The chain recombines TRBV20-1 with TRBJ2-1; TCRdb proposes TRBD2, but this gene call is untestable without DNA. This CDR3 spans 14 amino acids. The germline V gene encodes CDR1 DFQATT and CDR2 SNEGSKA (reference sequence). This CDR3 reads CSAALAGHYNEQFF.

CDR3 protein: CASRARGAPDEKLFF. The chain combines TRBV12-3 or TRBV12-4 with TRBJ1-4; lacking DNA, the TRBD1 call made by TCRdb goes unchecked. The CDR3 spans 15 residues.

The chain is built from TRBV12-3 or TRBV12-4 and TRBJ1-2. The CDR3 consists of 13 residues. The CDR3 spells CASSFQDFYGYTF.

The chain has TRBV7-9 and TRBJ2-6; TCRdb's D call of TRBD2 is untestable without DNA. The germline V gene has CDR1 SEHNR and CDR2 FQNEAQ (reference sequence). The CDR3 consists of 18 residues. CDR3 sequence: CASSPWTSGSSGANVLTF.

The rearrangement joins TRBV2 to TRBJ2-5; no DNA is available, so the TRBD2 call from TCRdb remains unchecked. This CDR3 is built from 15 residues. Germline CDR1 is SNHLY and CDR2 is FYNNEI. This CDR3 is CASSLGLAGAGTQYF.

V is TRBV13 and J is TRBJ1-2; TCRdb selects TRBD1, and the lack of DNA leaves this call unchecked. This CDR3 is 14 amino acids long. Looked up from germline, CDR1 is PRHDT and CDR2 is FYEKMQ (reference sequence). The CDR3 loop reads CASSLRDSSHGYTF. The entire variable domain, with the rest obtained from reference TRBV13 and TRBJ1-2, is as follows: AAGVIQSPRHLIKEKRETATLKCYPIPRHDTVYWYQQGPGQDPQFLISFYEKMQSDKGSIPDRFSAQQFSDYHSELNMSSLELGDSALYFCASSLRDSSHGYTFGSGTRLTVV.

The CDR3 sequence: CASSLLGQPGLADAVQFF. The gene calls are TRBV11-3 and TRBJ2-1; TCRdb returns TRBD2, unconfirmable since there is no DNA. The CDR3 contains 18 residues. Germline assignment: CDR1 SGHNT and CDR2 YENEEA.

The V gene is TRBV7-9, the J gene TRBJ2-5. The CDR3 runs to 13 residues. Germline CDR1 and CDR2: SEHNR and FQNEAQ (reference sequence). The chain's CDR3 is CASSGLGQETQYF.

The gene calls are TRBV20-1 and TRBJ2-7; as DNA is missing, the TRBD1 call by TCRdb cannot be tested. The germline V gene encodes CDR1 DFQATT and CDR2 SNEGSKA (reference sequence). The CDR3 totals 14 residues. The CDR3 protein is CSARSGTGGDEQYF.

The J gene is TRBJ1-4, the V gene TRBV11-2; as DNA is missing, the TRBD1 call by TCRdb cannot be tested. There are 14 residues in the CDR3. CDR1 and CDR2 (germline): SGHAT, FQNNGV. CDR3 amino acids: CASSNRGHSEKLFF.

CDR3 sequence: CSARVLYQETQYF. V and J are TRBV20-1 and TRBJ2-5. Germline CDR1 reads DFQATT; CDR2 reads SNEGSKA (reference sequence). CDR3 length: 13 amino acids.

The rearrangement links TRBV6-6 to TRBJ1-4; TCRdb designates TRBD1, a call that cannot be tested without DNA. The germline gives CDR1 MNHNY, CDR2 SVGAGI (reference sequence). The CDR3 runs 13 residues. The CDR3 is CASRGQGSEKLFF.

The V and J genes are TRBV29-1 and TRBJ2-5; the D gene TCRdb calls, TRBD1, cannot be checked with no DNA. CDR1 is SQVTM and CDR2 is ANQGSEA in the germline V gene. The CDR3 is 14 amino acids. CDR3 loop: CSAAPSGPGETQYF.

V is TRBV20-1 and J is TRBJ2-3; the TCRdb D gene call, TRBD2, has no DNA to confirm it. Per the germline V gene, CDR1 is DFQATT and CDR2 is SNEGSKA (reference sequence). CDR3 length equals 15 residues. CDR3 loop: CSAESAGPYTDTQYF.

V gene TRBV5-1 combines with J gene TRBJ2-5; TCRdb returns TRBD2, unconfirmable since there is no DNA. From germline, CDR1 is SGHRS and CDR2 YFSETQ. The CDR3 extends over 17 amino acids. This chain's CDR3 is CASSPQGLAGGGETQYF.

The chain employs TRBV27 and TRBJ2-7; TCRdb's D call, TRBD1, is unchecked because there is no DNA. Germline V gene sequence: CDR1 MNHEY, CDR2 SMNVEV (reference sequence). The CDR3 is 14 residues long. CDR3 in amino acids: CASSPRQGVYEQYF.

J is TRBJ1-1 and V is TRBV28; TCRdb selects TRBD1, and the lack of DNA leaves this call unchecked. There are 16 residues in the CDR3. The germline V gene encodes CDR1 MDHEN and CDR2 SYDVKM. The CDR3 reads CASSFWYGTGFDKAFF.

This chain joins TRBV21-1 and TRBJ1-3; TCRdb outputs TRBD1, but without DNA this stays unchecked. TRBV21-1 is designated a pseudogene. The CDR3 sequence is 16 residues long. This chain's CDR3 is CASSKADSPSGNTIYF.

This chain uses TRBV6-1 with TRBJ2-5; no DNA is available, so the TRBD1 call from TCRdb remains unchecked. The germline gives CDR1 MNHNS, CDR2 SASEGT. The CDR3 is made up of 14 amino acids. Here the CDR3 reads CASSRQVRGQTQYF.

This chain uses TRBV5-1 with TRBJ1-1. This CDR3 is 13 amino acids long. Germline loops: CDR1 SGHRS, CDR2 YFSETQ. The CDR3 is CASSADPNTEAFF.

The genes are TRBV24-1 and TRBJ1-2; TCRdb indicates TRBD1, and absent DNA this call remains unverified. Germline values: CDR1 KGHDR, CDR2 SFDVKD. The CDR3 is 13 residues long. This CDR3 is CATSDGDRDGYTF.

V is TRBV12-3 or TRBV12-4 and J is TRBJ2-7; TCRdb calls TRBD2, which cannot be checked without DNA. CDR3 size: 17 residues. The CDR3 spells CASSLSRLAGPNYEQYF.

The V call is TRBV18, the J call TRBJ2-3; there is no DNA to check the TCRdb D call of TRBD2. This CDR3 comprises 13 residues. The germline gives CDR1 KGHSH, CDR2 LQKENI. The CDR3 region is CASSHSSGDTQYF.

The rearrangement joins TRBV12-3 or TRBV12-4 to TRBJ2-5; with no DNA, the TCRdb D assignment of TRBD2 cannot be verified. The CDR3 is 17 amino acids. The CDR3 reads CASSPGLAGDNKETQYF.

CDR3 in amino acids: CSATDMPDRSGAFF. The V and J genes are TRBV20-1 and TRBJ1-1; TCRdb's D call of TRBD1 is untestable without DNA. This CDR3 is built from 14 residues. The germline CDR1 and CDR2 sequences are DFQATT and SNEGSKA (reference sequence).

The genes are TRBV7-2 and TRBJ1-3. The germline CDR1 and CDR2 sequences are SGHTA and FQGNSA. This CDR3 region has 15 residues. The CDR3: CASSGLGISGNTIYF.

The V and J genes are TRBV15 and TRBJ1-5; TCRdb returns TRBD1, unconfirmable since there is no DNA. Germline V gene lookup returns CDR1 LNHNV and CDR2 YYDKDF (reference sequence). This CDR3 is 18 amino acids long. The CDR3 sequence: CATSRDGKGTGGRQPQHF.